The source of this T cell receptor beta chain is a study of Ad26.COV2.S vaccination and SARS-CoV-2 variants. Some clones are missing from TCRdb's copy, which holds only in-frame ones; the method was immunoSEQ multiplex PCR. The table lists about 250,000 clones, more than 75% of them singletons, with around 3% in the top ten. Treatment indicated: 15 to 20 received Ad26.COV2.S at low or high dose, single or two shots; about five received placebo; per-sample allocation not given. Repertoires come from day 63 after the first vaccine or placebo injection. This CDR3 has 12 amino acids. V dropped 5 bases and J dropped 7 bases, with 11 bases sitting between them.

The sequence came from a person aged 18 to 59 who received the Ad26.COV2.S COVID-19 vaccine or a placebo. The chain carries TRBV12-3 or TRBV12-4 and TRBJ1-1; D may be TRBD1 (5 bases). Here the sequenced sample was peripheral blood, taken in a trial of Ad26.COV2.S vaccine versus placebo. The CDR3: CASSRAGNEAFF. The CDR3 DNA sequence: TGTGCCAGCAGTAGAGCAGGGAATGAAGCTTTCTTT.